Below, 13 T cell receptor beta chains from the same sample are listed, as sequenced in a study of identical twins. A single record per CDR3 protein comes from TCRdb applying MiXCR to the 5' RACE reads. The table lists 210,000 or so distinct CDR3 sequences, 15% to 20% of them singletons. This same sample was also part of a study on T cells expressing NK-cell markers.

Sequenced material: CD8+ T cells sorted from blood. The receptor source for this set is a woman under 30 in good health.

There are many counts of this clonotype. The V and J genes are TRBV27 and TRBJ2-7; 10 positions agree with TRBD1. Germline assignment: CDR1 MNHEY and CDR2 SMNVEV (reference sequence). The ends lost 4 bases at V and 3 bases at J; junction bases unmatched: 3. This CDR3 has 14 amino acids. Here the CDR3 DNA reads TGTGCCAGCAGTTCGGACAGGGGGTACTACGAGCAGTACTTC. Its protein product is CASSSDRGYYEQYF.

The rearrangement joins TRBV15 to TRBJ1-2; tentatively, D is TRBD1 (5 bases). The germline gives CDR1 LNHNV, CDR2 YYDKDF (reference sequence). CDR3 length: 17 amino acids. V was clipped by 0 bases and J by 0 bases, with 14 bases between them. This CDR3 reads CATSRENDRTSNYGYTF. For the CDR3, the DNA is TGTGCCACCAGCAGAGAGAACGACAGAACTTCTAACTATGGCTACACCTTC.

The rearrangement joins TRBV7-2 to TRBJ1-1; tentatively, D is TRBD1 (5 bases). The CDR3 is 14 residues long. The germline gives CDR1 SGHTA, CDR2 FQGNSA. Trimming stripped 2 bases from V and 3 bases from J, with 10 bases between. CDR3 sequence (DNA): TGTGCCAGCAGCTTAATGCGGGGGGACACTGAAGCTTTCTTT. Translating gives CASSLMRGDTEAFF.

This clonotype has only a few counts. The chain employs TRBV7-8 and TRBJ2-1; 9 bases match TRBD2. J was trimmed by 15 bases and V by 0 bases; bases with no gene match: 6. Germline V lookup: CDR1 SGHVS, CDR2 FQNEAQ. The CDR3 sequence is 13 residues long. CDR3 amino acids: CASSLAAAGGRFF. In nucleotides, the CDR3 is TGTGCCAGCAGCTTAGCTGCAGCGGGGGGTCGGTTCTTC.

There are a few counts of this clonotype. The J gene is TRBJ2-7, the V gene TRBV11-2; tentative D call: TRBD2 (5 bases). CDR1 is SGHAT and CDR2 is FQNNGV in the germline V gene. V was cut by 7 bases and J by 2 bases, with 12 bases left in between. The CDR3 is made up of 13 amino acids. This CDR3 is CASNRGGPYEQYF. In nucleotides, the CDR3 is TGTGCCAGCAACCGAGGAGGCCCCTACGAGCAGTACTTC.

The sample holds a few counts of this clonotype. The chain is built from TRBV6-1 and TRBJ2-5, with 8 bases lining up with TRBD2. This CDR3 is 15 amino acids long. Germline V gene lookup returns CDR1 MNHNS and CDR2 SASEGT. After removal of 6 bases from V and 1 base from J, the junction contained 7 bases not matched to a gene. As DNA, the CDR3 is TGTGCCAGCAGAAGGGAACTAGCGGCCCAAGAGACCCAGTACTTC. Its protein is CASRRELAAQETQYF.

This chain uses TRBV5-1 with TRBJ2-1; TRBD2 matches 9 bases. V lost 0 bases and J lost 8; bases outside the gene matches: 3. Germline V gene lookup returns CDR1 SGHRS and CDR2 YFSETQ. This CDR3 is built from 14 residues. The CDR3 protein is CASSLAPSGDEQFF. The DNA for the CDR3 is TGCGCCAGCAGCTTGGCCCCTAGCGGGGATGAGCAGTTCTTC.

This clonotype was picked up a small number of times. The J gene is TRBJ2-3, the V gene TRBV3-1, with 13 bases fitting TRBD2. V lost 4 bases to trimming and J lost 4 bases; unmatched junction nucleotides: 11. Germline-derived CDR1 and CDR2 are LGHDT and YNNKEL (reference sequence). The CDR3 extends over 18 amino acids. CDR3 sequence (DNA): TGTGCCAGCAGCCTCGGACTAGCGGGGGCCTCCCATGCAGATACGCAGTATTTT. Residues: CASSLGLAGASHADTQYF.

A few counts support this clonotype. This chain connects TRBV4-1 to TRBJ2-7; D remains ambiguous. The ends were cut back, 2 bases at V and 6 bases at J, with 29 bases in the middle. CDR1 and CDR2 from the germline V gene are MGHRA and YSYEKL. The CDR3 is made up of 19 amino acids. The CDR3 DNA follows: TGCGCCAGCAGCCAAATGATAAGGAGTCGGGCCCTGAACGTCGTCGAGCAGTACTTC. Translation: CASSQMIRSRALNVVEQYF.

The rearrangement links TRBV9 to TRBJ2-5, with TRBD1 as a possible D gene (6 bases). Germline V lookup: CDR1 SGDLS, CDR2 YYNGEE. This CDR3 has 16 residues. Trimming cost V 3 bases and J 2 bases, with 17 bases left between them. The CDR3 DNA is TGTGCCAGCAGCGAAGCCCCCGGGCAGGGGCAAGAGACCCAGTACTTC. This sequence encodes CASSEAPGQGQETQYF. The variable domain in full, completed from reference TRBV9 and TRBJ2-5, reads DSGVTQTPKHLITATGQRVTLRCSPRSGDLSVYWYQQSLDQGLQFLIQYYNGEERAKGNILERFSAQQFPDLHSELNLSSLELGDSALYFCASSEAPGQGQETQYFGPGTRLLVL.

This clonotype was seen ten or more times. V gene TRBV12-3 or TRBV12-4 combines with J gene TRBJ2-1; the match to TRBD2 covers 7 bases. V lost 5 bases to trimming and J lost 6 bases; unmatched junction nucleotides: 7. The CDR3 runs 14 residues. The CDR3, as DNA: TGTGCCAGCAGTCCCCTTTGGGGGGGCAATGAGCAGTTCTTC. Protein sequence: CASSPLWGGNEQFF.

This clonotype has only a few counts. V gene TRBV7-2 combines with J gene TRBJ2-1; 7 bases map to TRBD2. This CDR3 has 15 amino acids. Looked up from germline, CDR1 is SGHTA and CDR2 is FQGNSA. V was pared by 5 bases and J by 0 bases, with 4 bases of the junction left unmatched. The DNA of the CDR3 is TGTGCCAGCAGCCAAAGCGGGAACTCCTACAATGAGCAGTTCTTC. Translation gives CASSQSGNSYNEQFF.

The rearrangement links TRBV20-1 to TRBJ1-5; TRBD1 is a possible D gene (5 bases). Germline CDR1 reads DFQATT; CDR2 reads SNEGSKA (reference sequence). Between the trimmed V and J ends, which lost 2 bases and 0 bases, there was a span of 11 bases. The CDR3 extends over 15 amino acids. CDR3 DNA sequence: TGCAGTGCTAGATCCAGGGACTATAGCAATCAGCCCCAGCATTTT. Its translation is CSARSRDYSNQPQHF.